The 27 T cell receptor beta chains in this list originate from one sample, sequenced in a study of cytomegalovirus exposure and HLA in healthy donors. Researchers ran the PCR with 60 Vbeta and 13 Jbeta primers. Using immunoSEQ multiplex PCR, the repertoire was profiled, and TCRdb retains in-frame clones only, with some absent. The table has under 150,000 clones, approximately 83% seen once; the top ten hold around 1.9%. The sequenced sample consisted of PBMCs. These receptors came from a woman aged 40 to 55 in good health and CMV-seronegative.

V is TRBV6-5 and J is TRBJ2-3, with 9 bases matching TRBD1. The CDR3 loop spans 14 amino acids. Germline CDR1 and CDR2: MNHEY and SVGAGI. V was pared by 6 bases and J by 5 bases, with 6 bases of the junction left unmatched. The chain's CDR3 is CASSRRTGEDTQYF. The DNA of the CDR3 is TGTGCCAGCAGCCGCCGGACAGGGGAAGATACGCAGTATTTT.

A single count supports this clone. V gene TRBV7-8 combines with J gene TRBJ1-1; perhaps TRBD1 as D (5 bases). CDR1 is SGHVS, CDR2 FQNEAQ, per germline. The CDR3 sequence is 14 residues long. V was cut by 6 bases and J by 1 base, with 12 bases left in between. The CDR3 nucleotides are TGTGCCAGCAGTTTATACGACAGGAACACTGAAGCTTTCTTT. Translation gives CASSLYDRNTEAFF.

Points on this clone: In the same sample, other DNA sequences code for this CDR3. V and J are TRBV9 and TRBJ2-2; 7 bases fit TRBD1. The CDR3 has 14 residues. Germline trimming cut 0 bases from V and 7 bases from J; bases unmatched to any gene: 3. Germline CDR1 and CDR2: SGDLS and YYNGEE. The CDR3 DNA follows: TGTGCCAGCAGCGTAGGACAGGGAAACGGGGAGCTGTTTTTT. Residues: CASSVGQGNGELFF. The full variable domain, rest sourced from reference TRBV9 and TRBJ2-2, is DSGVTQTPKHLITATGQRVTLRCSPRSGDLSVYWYQQSLDQGLQFLIQYYNGEERAKGNILERFSAQQFPDLHSELNLSSLELGDSALYFCASSVGQGNGELFFGEGSRLTVL.

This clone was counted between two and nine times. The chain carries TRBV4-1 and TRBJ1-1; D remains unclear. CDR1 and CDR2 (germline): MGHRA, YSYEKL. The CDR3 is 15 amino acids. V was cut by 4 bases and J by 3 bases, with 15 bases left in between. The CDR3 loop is CASSRGSSWDTEAFF. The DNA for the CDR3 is TGCGCCAGCAGCCGCGGGTCCTCCTGGGACACTGAAGCTTTCTTT.

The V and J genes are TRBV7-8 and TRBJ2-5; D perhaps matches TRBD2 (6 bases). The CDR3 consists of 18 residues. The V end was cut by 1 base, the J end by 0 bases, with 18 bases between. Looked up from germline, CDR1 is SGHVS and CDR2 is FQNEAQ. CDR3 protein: CASSLGEASRSYQETQYF. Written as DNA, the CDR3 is TGTGCCAGCAGCTTAGGGGAGGCTAGCAGAAGCTACCAAGAGACCCAGTACTTC. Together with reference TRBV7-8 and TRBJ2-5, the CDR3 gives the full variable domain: GAGVSQSPRYKVAKRGQDVALRCDPISGHVSLFWYQQALGQGPEFLTYFQNEAQLDKSGLPSDRFFAERPEGSVSTLKIQRTQQEDSAVYLCASSLGEASRSYQETQYFGPGTRLLVL.

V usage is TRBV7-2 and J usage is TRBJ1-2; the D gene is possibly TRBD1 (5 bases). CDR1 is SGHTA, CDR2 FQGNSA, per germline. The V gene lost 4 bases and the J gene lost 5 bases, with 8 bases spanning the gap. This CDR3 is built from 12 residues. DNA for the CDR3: TGTGCCAGCAGCTCCGGGGGTTATGGCTACACCTTC. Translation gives CASSSGGYGYTF. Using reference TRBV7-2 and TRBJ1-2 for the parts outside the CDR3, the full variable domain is GAGVSQSPSNKVTEKGKDVELRCDPISGHTALYWYRQSLGQGLEFLIYFQGNSAPDKSGLPSDRFSAERTGGSVSTLTIQRTQQEDSAVYLCASSSGGYGYTFGSGTRLTVV.

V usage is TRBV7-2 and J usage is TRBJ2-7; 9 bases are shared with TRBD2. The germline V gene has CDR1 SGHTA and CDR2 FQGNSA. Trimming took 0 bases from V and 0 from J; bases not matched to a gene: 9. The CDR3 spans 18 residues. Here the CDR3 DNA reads TGTGCCAGCAGCTTAGCGGGTGGCGGGAGGGACCTCTCCTACGAGCAGTACTTC. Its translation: CASSLAGGGRDLSYEQYF.

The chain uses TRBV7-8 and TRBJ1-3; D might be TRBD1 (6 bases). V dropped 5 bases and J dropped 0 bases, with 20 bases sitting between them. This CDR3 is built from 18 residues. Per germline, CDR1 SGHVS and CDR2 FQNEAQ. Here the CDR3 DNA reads TGTGCCAGCAGCCAACGACACGTAGACAGGATCTCTGGAAACACCATATATTTT. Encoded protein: CASSQRHVDRISGNTIYF.

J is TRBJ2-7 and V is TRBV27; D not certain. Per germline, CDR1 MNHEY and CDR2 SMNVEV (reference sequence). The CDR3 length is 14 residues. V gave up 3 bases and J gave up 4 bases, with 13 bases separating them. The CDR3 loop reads CASSFLRSEYEQYF. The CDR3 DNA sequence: TGTGCCAGCAGTTTTTTGAGGTCGGAGTACGAGCAGTACTTC.

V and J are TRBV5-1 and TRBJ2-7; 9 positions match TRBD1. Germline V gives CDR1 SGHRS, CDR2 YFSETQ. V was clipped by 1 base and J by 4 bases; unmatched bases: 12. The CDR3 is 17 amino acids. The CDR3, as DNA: TGCGCCAGCAGCTTGTCGCACAGGGGGCAAGGAACTTACGAGCAGTACTTC. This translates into CASSLSHRGQGTYEQYF. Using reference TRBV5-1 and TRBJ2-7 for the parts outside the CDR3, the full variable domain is KAGVTQTPRYLIKTRGQQVTLSCSPISGHRSVSWYQQTPGQGLQFLFEYFSETQRNKGNFPGRFSGRQFSNSRSEMNVSTLELGDSALYLCASSLSHRGQGTYEQYFGPGTRLTVT.

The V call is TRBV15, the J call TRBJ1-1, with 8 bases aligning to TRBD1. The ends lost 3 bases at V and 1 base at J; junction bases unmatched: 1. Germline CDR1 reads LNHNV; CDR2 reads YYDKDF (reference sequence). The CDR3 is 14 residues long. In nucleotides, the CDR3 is TGTGCCACCAGCAGCGGACAGGGGAACACTGAAGCTTTCTTT. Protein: CATSSGQGNTEAFF. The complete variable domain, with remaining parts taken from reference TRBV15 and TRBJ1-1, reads DAMVIQNPRYQVTQFGKPVTLSCSQTLNHNVMYWYQQKSSQAPKLLFHYYDKDFNNEADTPDNFQSRRPNTSFCFLDIRSPGLGDTAMYLCATSSGQGNTEAFFGQGTRLTVV.

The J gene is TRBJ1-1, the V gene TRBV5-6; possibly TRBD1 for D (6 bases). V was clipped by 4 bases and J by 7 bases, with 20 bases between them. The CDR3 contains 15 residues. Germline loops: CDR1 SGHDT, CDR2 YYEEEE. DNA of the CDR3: TGTGCCAGCAGCCAAGGGGGATCTTTCCCTTTTGAAGCTTTCTTT. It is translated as CASSQGGSFPFEAFF.

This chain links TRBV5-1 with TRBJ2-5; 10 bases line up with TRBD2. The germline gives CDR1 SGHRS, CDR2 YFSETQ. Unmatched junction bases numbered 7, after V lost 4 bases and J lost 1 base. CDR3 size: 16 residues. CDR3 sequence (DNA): TGCGCCAGCAGCCAGAGACTAGCGGGTACCCAAGAGACCCAGTACTTC. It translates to CASSQRLAGTQETQYF.

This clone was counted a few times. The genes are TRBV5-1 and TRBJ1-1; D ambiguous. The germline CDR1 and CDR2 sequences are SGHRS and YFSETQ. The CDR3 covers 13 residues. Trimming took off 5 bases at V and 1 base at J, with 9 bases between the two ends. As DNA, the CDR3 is TGCGCCAGCAGTCTATCCGCGAACACTGAAGCTTTCTTT. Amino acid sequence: CASSLSANTEAFF.

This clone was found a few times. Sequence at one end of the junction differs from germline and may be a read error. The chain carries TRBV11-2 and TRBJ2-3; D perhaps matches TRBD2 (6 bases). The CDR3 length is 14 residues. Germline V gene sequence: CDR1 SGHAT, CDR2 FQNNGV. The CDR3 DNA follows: TGTGCCAGCAGTTTAGGGGACTTCACAGATACGCAGTATTTT. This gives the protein CASSLGDFTDTQYF.

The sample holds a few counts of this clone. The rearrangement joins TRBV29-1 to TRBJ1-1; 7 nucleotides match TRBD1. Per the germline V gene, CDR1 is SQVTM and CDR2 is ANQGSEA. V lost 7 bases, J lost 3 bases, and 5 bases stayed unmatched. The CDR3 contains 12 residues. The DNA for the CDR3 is TGCAGCGGAGGAACAGGGGACACTGAAGCTTTCTTT. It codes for CSGGTGDTEAFF.

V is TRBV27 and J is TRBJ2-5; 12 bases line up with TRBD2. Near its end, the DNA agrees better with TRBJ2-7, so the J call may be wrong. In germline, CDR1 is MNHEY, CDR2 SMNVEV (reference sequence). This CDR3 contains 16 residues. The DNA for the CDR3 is TGTGCCAGCAGTTTATTCTCTAGCGGGAGGGCCTACGAGCAGTACTTC. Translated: CASSLFSSGRAYEQYF.

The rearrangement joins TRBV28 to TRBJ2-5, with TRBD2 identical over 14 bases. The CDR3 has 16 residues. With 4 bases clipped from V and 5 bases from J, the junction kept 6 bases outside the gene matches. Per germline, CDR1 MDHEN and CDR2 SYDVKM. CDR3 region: CASSSGLAGGRETQYF. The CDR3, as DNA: TGTGCCAGCAGTTCCGGACTAGCGGGGGGCCGCGAGACCCAGTACTTC.

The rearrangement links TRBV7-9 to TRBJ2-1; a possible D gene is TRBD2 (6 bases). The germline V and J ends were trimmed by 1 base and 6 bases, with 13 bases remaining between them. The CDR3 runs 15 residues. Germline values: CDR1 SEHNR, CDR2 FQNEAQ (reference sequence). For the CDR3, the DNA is TGTGCCAGCAGCTTAGGCGGGACCCTTTTCAATGAGCAGTTCTTC. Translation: CASSLGGTLFNEQFF.

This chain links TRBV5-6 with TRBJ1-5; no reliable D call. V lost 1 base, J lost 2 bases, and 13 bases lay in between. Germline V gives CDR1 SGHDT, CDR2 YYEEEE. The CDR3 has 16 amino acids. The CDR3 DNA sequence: TGTGCCAGCAGCTTGAAGGACTATAGGGGCAATCAGCCCCAGCATTTT. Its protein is CASSLKDYRGNQPQHF.

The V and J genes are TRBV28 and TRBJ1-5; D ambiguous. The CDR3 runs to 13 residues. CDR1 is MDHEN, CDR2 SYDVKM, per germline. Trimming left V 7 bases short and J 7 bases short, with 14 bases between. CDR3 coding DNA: TGTGCCAGCACGCCTCACCTAGGACAGCCCCAGCATTTT. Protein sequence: CASTPHLGQPQHF. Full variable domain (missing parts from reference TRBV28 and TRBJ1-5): DVKVTQSSRYLVKRTGEKVFLECVQDMDHENMFWYRQDPGLGLRLIYFSYDVKMKEKGDIPEGYSVSREKKERFSLILESASTNQTSMYLCASTPHLGQPQHFGDGTRLSIL.

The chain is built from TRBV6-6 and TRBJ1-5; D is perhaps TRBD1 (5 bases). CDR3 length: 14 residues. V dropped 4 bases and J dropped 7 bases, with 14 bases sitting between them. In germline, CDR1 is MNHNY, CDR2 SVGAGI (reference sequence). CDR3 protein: CASSSLRGRQPQHF. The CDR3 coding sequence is TGTGCCAGCAGTTCTCTCCGGGGGAGACAGCCCCAGCATTTT.

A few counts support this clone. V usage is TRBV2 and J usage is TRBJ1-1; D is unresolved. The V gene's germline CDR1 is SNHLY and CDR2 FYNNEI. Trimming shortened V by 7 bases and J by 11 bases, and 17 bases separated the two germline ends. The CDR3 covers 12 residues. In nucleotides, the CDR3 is TGTGCCAGCAACTTCGTTTCGTTTTCGGCTTTCTTT. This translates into CASNFVSFSAFF.

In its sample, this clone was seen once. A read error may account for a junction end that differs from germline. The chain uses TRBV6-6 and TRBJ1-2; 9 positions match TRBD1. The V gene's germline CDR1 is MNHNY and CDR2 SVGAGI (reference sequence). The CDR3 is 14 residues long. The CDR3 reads CASSSGTGTLYSSF. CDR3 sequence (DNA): TGTGCCAGCAGTTCCGGGACAGGGACCTTATACAGCTCGTTC.

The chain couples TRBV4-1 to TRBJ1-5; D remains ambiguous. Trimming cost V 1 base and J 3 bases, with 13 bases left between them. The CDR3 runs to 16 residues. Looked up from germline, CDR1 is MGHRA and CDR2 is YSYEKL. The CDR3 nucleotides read TGCGCCAGCAGCCAAGTTCTCTGGGGAGTCAATCAGCCCCAGCATTTT. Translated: CASSQVLWGVNQPQHF.

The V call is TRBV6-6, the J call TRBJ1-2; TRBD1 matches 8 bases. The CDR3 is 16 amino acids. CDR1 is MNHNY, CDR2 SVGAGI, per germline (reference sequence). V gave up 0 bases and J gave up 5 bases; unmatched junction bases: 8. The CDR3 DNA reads TGTGCCAGCAGTTACTCTCGACAGGGGACGAATTATGGCTACACCTTC. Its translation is CASSYSRQGTNYGYTF.

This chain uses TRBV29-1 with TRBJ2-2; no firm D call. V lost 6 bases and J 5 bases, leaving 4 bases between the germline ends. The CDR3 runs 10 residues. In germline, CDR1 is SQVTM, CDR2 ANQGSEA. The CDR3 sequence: CSVRTGELFF. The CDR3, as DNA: TGCAGCGTGAGGACCGGGGAGCTGTTTTTT.